This T cell receptor (beta chain) was recorded in a study of T cells in Graves' hyperthyroidism and ophthalmopathy. Points from the study as a whole: A 13 V-J model separated ophthalmopathy from stable hyperthyroidism.

This clonotype occurred a few times. Antigen unknown. Researchers took RNA transcripts and amplified the TCR beta CDR3 regions from them. First-round RT-PCR targeting the TCR CDR3 was performed with the HTBI primer set. A single record per CDR3 protein comes from TCRdb applying MiXCR to the multiplex PCR reads. This table holds roughly 640,000 distinct CDR3 sequences, around 16% found once. The CDR3 extends over 17 amino acids. The V end was cut by 5 bases, the J end by 1 base, with 17 bases between. CDR1 is MNHEY and CDR2 is SMNVEV in the germline V gene (reference sequence). Sample: blood. The clonotype originates from a woman between 40 and 55 years old with Graves' ophthalmopathy. This sequence joins TRBV27 and TRBJ1-4; a possible D gene is TRBD1 (6 bases). The CDR3 DNA is TGTGCCAGCAGTCCCCACTCACACAGGGAAACTAATGAAAAACTGTTTTTT. It is translated as CASSPHSHRETNEKLFF. The full variable domain, its missing parts supplied by reference TRBV27 and TRBJ1-4, is EAQVTQNPRYLITVTGKKLTVTCSQNMNHEYMSWYRQDPGLGLRQIYYSMNVEVTDKGDVPEGYKVSRKEKRNFPLILESPSPNQTSLYFCASSPHSHRETNEKLFFGSGTQLSVL.